Listed below are T cell receptor beta chains from one sample, sequenced in a study of cytomegalovirus exposure and HLA in healthy donors. Libraries were prepared by immunoSEQ multiplex PCR; TCRdb keeps only in-frame clonotypes and omits some of them. The repertoire holds 100,000 to 150,000 clones, with 81% as singletons. What was sequenced was PBMCs. These receptors were taken from a man between 18 and 29 years old in good health and CMV-seropositive. Both conserved end residues are part of each CDR3. Fields, in order: CDR3 protein, CDR3 DNA, clone size, J gene, D gene, V gene. A D gene is named only where the DNA matches it firmly. Not all rows give a size; the values are once, few, many and, for expanded clones, a class.

CDR3: CASSSTQTSGSLEQFF
DNA: TGTGCCAGCAGCTCGACACAGACTAGCGGGAGTCTTGAGCAGTTCTTC
size: once
J: TRBJ2-1
D: TRBD2
V: TRBV7-9

CDR3: CSSSFRGLQETQYF
DNA: TGTTCCAGCAGCTTTAGGGGGTTACAAGAGACCCAGTACTTC
size: -
J: TRBJ2-5
D: -
V: TRBV7-9

CDR3: CSVEVRQGLSRAFF
DNA: TGCAGCGTTGAAGTAAGACAGGGCCTATCAAGAGCTTTCTTT
size: once
J: TRBJ1-1
D: TRBD1
V: TRBV29-1

CDR3: CASSLDPRDTEAFF
DNA: TGCGCCAGCAGCTTGGATCCGCGGGACACTGAAGCTTTCTTT
size: -
J: TRBJ1-1
D: -
V: TRBV5-1

CDR3: CASSLDWEVWGPEKLFF
DNA: TGTGCCAGCAGCTTAGATTGGGAAGTATGGGGGCCAGAAAAACTGTTTTTT
size: -
J: TRBJ1-4
D: -
V: TRBV11-2

CDR3: CASSPLFGQGYYEQYF
DNA: TGTGCCAGCAGTCCCCTGTTTGGACAGGGGTACTACGAGCAGTACTTC
size: -
J: TRBJ2-7
D: TRBD1
V: TRBV27

CDR3: CASRPTGSSYEQYF
DNA: TGTGCCAGTAGGCCTACAGGGTCCTCCTACGAGCAGTACTTC
size: -
J: TRBJ2-7
D: -
V: TRBV19

CDR3: CAIEQGQPNNEQFF
DNA: TGCGCCATAGAACAGGGACAACCAAACAATGAGCAGTTCTTC
size: -
J: TRBJ2-1
D: -
V: TRBV23-1

CDR3: CASSTGQGGSGELFF
DNA: TGTGCCAGCAGCACTGGACAGGGGGGTTCCGGGGAGCTGTTTTTT
size: -
J: TRBJ2-2
D: TRBD1
V: TRBV5-5

CDR3: CASSGVVQLADTQYF
DNA: TGTGCCAGCTCAGGTGTCGTCCAGTTGGCAGATACGCAGTATTTT
size: -
J: TRBJ2-3
D: -
V: TRBV18

CDR3: CSVSTGVTTGELFF
DNA: TGCAGCGTGTCGACAGGGGTGACTACCGGGGAGCTGTTTTTT
size: -
J: TRBJ2-2
D: TRBD1
V: TRBV29-1

CDR3: CASSAGTGRETQYF
DNA: TGCGCCAGCAGTGCCGGGACAGGGAGGGAGACCCAGTACTTC
size: -
J: TRBJ2-5
D: TRBD1
V: TRBV10-2

CDR3: CASSYSRGDQPQHF
DNA: TGTGCCAGCAGTTACTCGCGAGGAGATCAGCCCCAGCATTTT
size: -
J: TRBJ1-5
D: -
V: TRBV6-6

CDR3: CASSNAGFGWYGYTF
DNA: TGTGCCAGCAGCAACGCGGGGTTTGGCTGGTATGGCTACACCTTC
size: -
J: TRBJ1-2
D: -
V: TRBV5-6

CDR3: CASSRVGTGNYEQYF
DNA: TGTGCCAGCAGCCGAGTAGGGACAGGGAACTACGAGCAGTACTTC
size: -
J: TRBJ2-7
D: TRBD1
V: TRBV13

CDR3: CASSRGQAATNEKLFF
DNA: TGTGCCAGTAGTAGGGGACAGGCCGCAACTAATGAAAAACTGTTTTTT
size: -
J: TRBJ1-4
D: TRBD1
V: TRBV19

CDR3: CASSTLAGGTTGELFF
DNA: TGTGCCAGTAGTACCTTAGCGGGGGGGACCACCGGGGAGCTGTTTTTT
size: -
J: TRBJ2-2
D: TRBD2
V: TRBV19

CDR3: CASSLSRGSGNTIYF
DNA: TGTGCCAGCAGTTTAAGTCGGGGCTCTGGAAACACCATATATTTT
size: -
J: TRBJ1-3
D: -
V: TRBV27

CDR3: CAILLSTGELFF
DNA: TGTGCCATCCTCCTCAGCACCGGGGAGCTGTTTTTT
size: -
J: TRBJ2-2
D: -
V: TRBV27

CDR3: CASSGGLAGGRETQYF
DNA: TGTGCCAGCAGCGGGGGACTAGCGGGAGGGCGAGAGACCCAGTACTTC
size: -
J: TRBJ2-5
D: TRBD2
V: TRBV5-6

CDR3: CASSQGDSTATNEKLFF
DNA: TGCGCCAGCAGCCAAGGGGACAGTACTGCAACTAATGAAAAACTGTTTTTT
size: few
J: TRBJ1-4
D: TRBD1
V: TRBV4-3

CDR3: CASSIRDLRSNQPQHF
DNA: TGTGCCAGTAGTATTCGGGATCTCAGAAGCAATCAGCCCCAGCATTTT
size: -
J: TRBJ1-5
D: -
V: TRBV19

CDR3: CASGLWRASTDTQYF
DNA: TGTGCTAGTGGTTTATGGAGGGCGAGCACAGATACGCAGTATTTT
size: -
J: TRBJ2-3
D: -
V: TRBV12-5

CDR3: CASSGAGVSYEQYF
DNA: TGTGCCAGCAGCGGAGCGGGAGTTAGCTACGAGCAGTACTTC
size: -
J: TRBJ2-7
D: TRBD2
V: TRBV6-1

CDR3: CASSLGISGGRYTQYF
DNA: TGTGCCAGCAGCTTGGGGATCAGCGGGGGGAGGTATACCCAGTACTTC
size: -
J: TRBJ2-5
D: TRBD2
V: TRBV5-6

CDR3: CAWSVGGSGNTIYF
DNA: TGTGCCTGGAGTGTCGGAGGGTCTGGAAACACCATATATTTT
size: -
J: TRBJ1-3
D: -
V: TRBV30

CDR3: CASSLRLAGVNEQFF
DNA: TGTGCCAGCAGTTTACGACTAGCGGGGGTCAATGAGCAGTTCTTC
size: -
J: TRBJ2-1
D: TRBD2
V: TRBV5-6

CDR3: CASSVSSGFSGANVLTF
DNA: TGTGCCAGCAGTGTTTCTAGCGGGTTCTCTGGGGCCAACGTCCTGACTTTC
size: -
J: TRBJ2-6
D: TRBD2
V: TRBV2

CDR3: CASSLRDSGRGNQPQHF
DNA: TGTGCCAGTAGTCTCCGGGACAGCGGACGGGGCAATCAGCCCCAGCATTTT
size: -
J: TRBJ1-5
D: TRBD1
V: TRBV19

CDR3: CASSLASGGSYEQYF
DNA: TGTGCCAGCAGCTTAGCGTCGGGGGGCTCCTACGAGCAGTACTTC
size: -
J: TRBJ2-7
D: TRBD2
V: TRBV7-9

CDR3: CASSLEGTEGSPLHF
DNA: TGTGCCAGCAGCTTGGAAGGGACGGAGGGTTCACCCCTCCACTTT
size: once
J: TRBJ1-6
D: -
V: TRBV5-4

CDR3: CASSKDTNTEAFF
DNA: TGCGCCAGCAGCAAGGACACTAACACTGAAGCTTTCTTT
size: -
J: TRBJ1-1
D: -
V: TRBV5-1

CDR3: CASSSQPAGGDTQYF
DNA: TGTGCCAGCAGTAGTCAGCCCGCCGGGGGGGATACGCAGTATTTT
size: -
J: TRBJ2-3
D: TRBD2
V: TRBV7-2

CDR3: CAWRTGDNSPLHF
DNA: TGTGCCTGGAGGACAGGGGATAATTCACCCCTCCACTTT
size: few
J: TRBJ1-6
D: TRBD1
V: TRBV30

CDR3: CASSPPDRGPDGYTF
DNA: TGTGCCAGCAGCCCACCGGACAGGGGGCCTGATGGCTACACCTTC
size: once
J: TRBJ1-2
D: TRBD1
V: TRBV7-8

CDR3: CASSPMGGNSPLHF
DNA: TGTGCCAGCAGCCCCATGGGGGGAAATTCACCCCTCCACTTT
size: few
J: TRBJ1-6
D: -
V: TRBV7-9

CDR3: CASSLGPRVRNQPQHF
DNA: TGCGCCAGCAGCTTGGGACCTAGAGTTAGGAATCAGCCCCAGCATTTT
size: once
J: TRBJ1-5
D: -
V: TRBV5-1

CDR3: CASSTRGGGDTEAFF
DNA: TGTGCCAGCTCAACGAGGGGGGGCGGGGACACTGAAGCTTTCTTT
size: -
J: TRBJ1-1
D: -
V: TRBV18

CDR3: CASSLAGATDTQYF
DNA: TGTGCCAGCAGCCTAGCGGGGGCCACAGATACGCAGTATTTT
size: -
J: TRBJ2-3
D: TRBD2
V: TRBV7-9

CDR3: CASADGTGDTGELFF
DNA: TGTGCCAGTGCCGACGGGACAGGGGACACCGGGGAGCTGTTTTTT
size: -
J: TRBJ2-2
D: TRBD1
V: TRBV19

CDR3: CASSQFSGINTDTQYF
DNA: TGCGCCAGCAGCCAGTTTTCCGGGATTAACACAGATACGCAGTATTTT
size: once
J: TRBJ2-3
D: -
V: TRBV4-3

CDR3: CASSLVGPTGNTEAFF
DNA: TGTGCCAGCAGCTTGGTGGGCCCGACAGGTAACACTGAAGCTTTCTTT
size: once
J: TRBJ1-1
D: -
V: TRBV5-8

CDR3: CASSVSGGPINEQFF
DNA: TGCGCCAGCAGTGTGTCGGGAGGGCCCATCAATGAGCAGTTCTTC
size: -
J: TRBJ2-1
D: TRBD2
V: TRBV10-2

CDR3: CASSRTGTGDSPLHF
DNA: TGTGCCAGTAGTAGAACCGGGACAGGGGACTCACCCCTCCACTTT
size: -
J: TRBJ1-6
D: TRBD1
V: TRBV19

CDR3: CASTPGKETQYF
DNA: TGCGCCAGCACGCCCGGTAAAGAGACCCAGTACTTC
size: -
J: TRBJ2-5
D: -
V: TRBV10-2

CDR3: CASSLVIGPREETQYF
DNA: TGCGCCAGCAGCTTGGTTATTGGTCCCCGCGAAGAGACCCAGTACTTC
size: -
J: TRBJ2-5
D: -
V: TRBV5-1

CDR3: CASSLEGLAGGDTQYF
DNA: TGTGCCAGCAGCTTAGAGGGACTAGCGGGGGGAGATACGCAGTATTTT
size: -
J: TRBJ2-3
D: TRBD2
V: TRBV7-2

CDR3: CASSLARGDEQYF
DNA: TGTGCCAGCAGCCTTGCCCGGGGGGACGAGCAGTACTTC
size: -
J: TRBJ2-7
D: TRBD2
V: TRBV7-2